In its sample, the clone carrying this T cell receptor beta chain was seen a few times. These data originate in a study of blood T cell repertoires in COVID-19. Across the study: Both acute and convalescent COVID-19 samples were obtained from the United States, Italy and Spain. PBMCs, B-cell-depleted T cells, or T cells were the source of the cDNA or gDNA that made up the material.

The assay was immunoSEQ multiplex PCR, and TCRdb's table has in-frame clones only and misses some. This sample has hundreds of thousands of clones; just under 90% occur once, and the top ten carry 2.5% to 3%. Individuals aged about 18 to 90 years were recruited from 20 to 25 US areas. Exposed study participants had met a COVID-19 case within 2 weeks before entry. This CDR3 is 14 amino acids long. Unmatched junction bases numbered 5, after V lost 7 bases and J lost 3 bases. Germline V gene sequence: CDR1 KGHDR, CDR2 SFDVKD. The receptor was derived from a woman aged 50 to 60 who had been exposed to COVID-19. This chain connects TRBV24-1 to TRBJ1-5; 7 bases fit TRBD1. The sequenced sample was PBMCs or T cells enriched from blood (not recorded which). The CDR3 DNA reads TGTGCCACCAGACAGACAGGGCTCAATCAGCCCCAGCATTTT. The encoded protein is CATRQTGLNQPQHF.